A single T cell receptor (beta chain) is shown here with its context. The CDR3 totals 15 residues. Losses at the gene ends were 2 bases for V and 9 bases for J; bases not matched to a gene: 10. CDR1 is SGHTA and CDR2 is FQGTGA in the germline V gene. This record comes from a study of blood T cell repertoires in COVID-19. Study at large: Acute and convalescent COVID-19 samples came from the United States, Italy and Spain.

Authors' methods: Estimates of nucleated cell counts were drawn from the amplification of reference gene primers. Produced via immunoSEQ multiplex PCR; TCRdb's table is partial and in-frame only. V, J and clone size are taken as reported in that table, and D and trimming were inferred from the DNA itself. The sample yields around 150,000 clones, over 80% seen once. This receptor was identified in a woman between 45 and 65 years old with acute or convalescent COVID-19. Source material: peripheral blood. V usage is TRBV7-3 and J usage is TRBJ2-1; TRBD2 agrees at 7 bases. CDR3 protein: CASSLGGGRSGEQFF. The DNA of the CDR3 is TGTGCCAGCAGCTTAGGAGGCGGGAGATCCGGTGAGCAGTTCTTC.